Below, 17 T cell receptor beta chains from the same sample are listed, as sequenced in a study of blood T cell repertoires in COVID-19. Produced via immunoSEQ multiplex PCR; TCRdb's table is partial and in-frame only. The sample holds about 160,000 clones; about four fifths are singletons and the top ten take about 14%. Sequenced material: peripheral blood. The receptors stem from a man aged 18 to 29 with active or convalescent COVID-19.

The rearrangement uses TRBV14 and TRBJ1-2; 9 bases match TRBD1. The CDR3 consists of 13 residues. The germline V gene has CDR1 SGHDN and CDR2 FVKESK. After removal of 4 bases from V and 5 bases from J, the junction contained 2 bases not matched to a gene. The CDR3 region is CASSLGQGYGYTF. CDR3 nucleotides: TGTGCCAGCAGCCTTGGACAGGGGTATGGCTACACCTTC.

V is TRBV7-2 and J is TRBJ2-7, with D perhaps TRBD1 (5 bases). Germline lookup yields CDR1 SGHTA and CDR2 FQGNSA. The V and J ends lost 5 bases and 3 bases respectively, with 14 bases between them. The CDR3 totals 14 residues. CDR3 coding DNA: TGTGCCAGCAGCACCACAGGTCAATTCTACGAGCAGTACTTC. Translating gives CASSTTGQFYEQYF.

The J gene is TRBJ1-5, the V gene TRBV19, with unresolved D. V lost 4 bases to trimming and J lost 4 bases, with 5 bases between them. The length of the CDR3 is 12 residues. CDR1 is LNHDA and CDR2 is SQIVND in the germline V gene (reference sequence). CDR3: CASSKRNQPQHF. The CDR3 nucleotides are TGTGCCAGTAGTAAGAGGAATCAGCCCCAGCATTTT.

The chain carries TRBV19 and TRBJ1-2; a possible D gene is TRBD1 (6 bases). The CDR3 has 14 amino acids. Germline V gene sequence: CDR1 LNHDA, CDR2 SQIVND (reference sequence). Trimming pared 4 bases from V and 1 base from J, leaving 10 bases between. The CDR3 is CASSKAGVNYGYTF. CDR3 DNA: TGTGCCAGTAGTAAGGCAGGGGTTAACTATGGCTACACCTTC.

The J gene is TRBJ1-5, the V gene TRBV15; D might be TRBD1 (6 bases). Between the trimmed V and J ends, which lost 5 bases and 6 bases, there was a span of 14 bases. Germline CDR1 and CDR2: LNHNV and YYDKDF (reference sequence). The CDR3 has 14 amino acids. CDR3 region: CATSLQGRGQPQHF. DNA for the CDR3: TGTGCCACCAGCCTACAGGGCCGTGGTCAGCCCCAGCATTTT.

This chain uses TRBV11-3 with TRBJ2-2; 8 bases align to TRBD2. CDR1 is SGHNT, CDR2 YENEEA, per germline. V trimming: 0 bases; J trimming: 8 bases; junction bases outside the gene matches: 8. This CDR3 region has 16 residues. CDR3 coding DNA: TGTGCCAGCAGCTTAGATCTGGCGGGAGGCTATGGGGAGCTGTTTTTT. It is translated as CASSLDLAGGYGELFF.

The J gene is TRBJ2-1, the V gene TRBV18, with 8 positions matching TRBD1. V lost 4 bases to trimming and J lost 0 bases; unmatched junction nucleotides: 8. The CDR3 loop spans 17 amino acids. From germline, CDR1 is KGHSH and CDR2 LQKENI. The CDR3, as DNA: TGTGCCAGCTCACTAGGACAGGGTTTTAGCTCCTACAATGAGCAGTTCTTC. Protein: CASSLGQGFSSYNEQFF. Complete variable domain (other parts from reference TRBV18 and TRBJ2-1): NAGVMQNPRHLVRRRGQEARLRCSPMKGHSHVYWYRQLPEEGLKFMVYLQKENIIDESGMPKERFSAEFPKEGPSILRIQQVVRGDSAAYFCASSLGQGFSSYNEQFFGPGTRLTVL.

The chain employs TRBV19 and TRBJ1-4; 9 bases agree with TRBD1. V was clipped by 7 bases and J by 7 bases; unmatched bases: 4. CDR3 size: 13 residues. From germline, CDR1 is LNHDA and CDR2 SQIVND (reference sequence). The CDR3 coding sequence is TGTGCCAGTAAAGGGACAGGGCCTGAAAAACTGTTTTTT. Translation: CASKGTGPEKLFF.

The chain has TRBV7-2 and TRBJ1-5; 9 bases line up with TRBD1. Losses at the gene ends were 5 bases for V and 7 bases for J; bases not matched to a gene: 15. Germline values: CDR1 SGHTA, CDR2 FQGNSA. This CDR3 is 17 amino acids long. DNA of the CDR3: TGTGCCAGCAGCGTCCGGGCCGGGACAGGGTCTTACCAGCCCCAGCATTTT. It yields the protein CASSVRAGTGSYQPQHF.

The chain uses TRBV11-2 and TRBJ1-2; TRBD1 matches at 7 bases. J was trimmed by 2 bases and V by 5 bases; bases with no gene match: 5. Germline values: CDR1 SGHAT, CDR2 FQNNGV. There are 14 residues in the CDR3. The CDR3 is CASSPLDRNYGYTF. In nucleotides, the CDR3 is TGTGCCAGCAGCCCGTTGGACAGGAACTATGGCTACACCTTC.

This clone was detected once. The V call is TRBV5-4, the J call TRBJ2-7, with a tentative D call TRBD2 (6 bases). V lost 0 bases to trimming and J lost 2 bases, with 9 bases between them. The CDR3 covers 14 residues. Germline CDR1 SGHNT, CDR2 YYREEE (reference sequence). The CDR3 DNA reads TGTGCCAGCAGCTTGGCCGGAGGGGCCTACGAGCAGTACTTC. Its translation: CASSLAGGAYEQYF.

The V call is TRBV19, the J call TRBJ1-1, with 8 positions matching TRBD1. The germline gives CDR1 LNHDA, CDR2 SQIVND (reference sequence). Unmatched junction bases numbered 10, after V lost 2 bases and J lost 5 bases. The CDR3 has 16 residues. The CDR3 nucleotides are TGTGCCAGTAGTATAATCTCAAGACAGGGGCGAACTGAAGCTTTCTTT. Translated, it gives CASSIISRQGRTEAFF.

V gene TRBV11-2 combines with J gene TRBJ2-1; D perhaps matches TRBD2 (6 bases). Germline CDR1 is SGHAT and CDR2 is FQNNGV. V gave up 2 bases and J gave up 5 bases, with 13 bases separating them. The CDR3 totals 15 residues. CDR3 nucleotides: TGTGCCAGCAGCTTATTTGGGAGGAGGAACAATGAGCAGTTCTTC. Translated: CASSLFGRRNNEQFF.

The rearrangement uses TRBV11-3 and TRBJ2-5; 11 nucleotides align to TRBD2. V was clipped by 5 bases and J by 2 bases; unmatched bases: 4. CDR3 size: 15 residues. Germline V gene data show CDR1 as SGHNT and CDR2 as YENEEA. CDR3 residues: CASSPSGGRQETQYF. CDR3 sequence (DNA): TGTGCCAGCAGCCCTAGCGGGGGGCGACAAGAGACCCAGTACTTC.

The rearrangement links TRBV5-1 to TRBJ1-4, with 9 bases identical to TRBD1. Germline V CDR1 and CDR2: SGHRS, YFSETQ. The CDR3 spans 16 residues. The junction had 13 bases not matched to a gene; V was cut back by 5 bases and J by 8 bases. CDR3 coding DNA: TGCGCCAGCAGATTAAGCCCGGGACAGGGTGACGAAAAACTGTTTTTT. Amino acids: CASRLSPGQGDEKLFF.

V usage is TRBV20-1 and J usage is TRBJ2-5; D is undetermined. Germline V gene lookup returns CDR1 DFQATT and CDR2 SNEGSKA (reference sequence). The CDR3 length is 11 residues. The V and J ends lost 2 bases and 5 bases respectively, with 6 bases between them. CDR3 nucleotide sequence: TGCAGTGCTAGACTGAGGGAGACCCAGTACTTC. Residues: CSARLRETQYF.

The V gene is TRBV19, the J gene TRBJ1-1, with TRBD1 as a possible D gene (5 bases). Between the trimmed V and J ends, which lost 3 bases and 4 bases, there was a span of 15 bases. The CDR3 sequence is 15 residues long. Germline V lookup: CDR1 LNHDA, CDR2 SQIVND (reference sequence). The CDR3 loop is CASSIPGGVTTEAFF. The CDR3 coding sequence is TGTGCCAGTAGTATCCCCGGGGGGGTAACCACTGAAGCTTTCTTT.